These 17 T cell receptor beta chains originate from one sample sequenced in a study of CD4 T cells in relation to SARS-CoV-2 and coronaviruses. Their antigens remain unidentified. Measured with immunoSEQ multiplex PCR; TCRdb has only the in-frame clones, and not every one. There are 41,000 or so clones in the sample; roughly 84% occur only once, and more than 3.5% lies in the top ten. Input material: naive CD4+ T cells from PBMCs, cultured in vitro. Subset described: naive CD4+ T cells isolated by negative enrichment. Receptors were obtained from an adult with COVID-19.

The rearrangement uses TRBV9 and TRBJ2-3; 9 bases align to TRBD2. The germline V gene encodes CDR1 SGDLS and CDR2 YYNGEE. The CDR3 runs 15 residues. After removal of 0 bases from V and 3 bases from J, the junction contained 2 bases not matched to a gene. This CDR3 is CASSVVAGGTDTQYF. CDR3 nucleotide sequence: TGTGCCAGCAGCGTAGTCGCGGGAGGGACAGATACGCAGTATTTT.

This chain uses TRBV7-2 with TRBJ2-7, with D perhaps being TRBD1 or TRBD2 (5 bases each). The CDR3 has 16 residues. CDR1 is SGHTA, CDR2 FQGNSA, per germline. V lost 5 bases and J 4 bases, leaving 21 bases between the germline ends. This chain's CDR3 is CASSRTLGAQGYEQYF. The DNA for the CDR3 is TGTGCCAGCAGCAGGACTCTTGGGGCACAAGGTTACGAGCAGTACTTC.

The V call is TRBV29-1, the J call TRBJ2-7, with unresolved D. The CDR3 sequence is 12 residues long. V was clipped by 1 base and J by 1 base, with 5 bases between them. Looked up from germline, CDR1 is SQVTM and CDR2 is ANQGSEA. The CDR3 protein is CSVEGDSYEQYF. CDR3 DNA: TGCAGCGTTGAAGGGGATTCCTACGAGCAGTACTTC.

CDR3 residues: CAGKSQGANGYTF. The CDR3 DNA sequence: TGTGCCGGGAAGAGTCAGGGGGCGAATGGCTACACCTTC. This chain joins TRBV5-4 and TRBJ1-2, with TRBD1 matching 8 bases. Looked up from germline, CDR1 is SGHNT and CDR2 is YYREEE (reference sequence). The V segment lost 10 bases and the J segment 6 bases; nucleotides outside the gene matches: 11. The CDR3 spans 13 residues.

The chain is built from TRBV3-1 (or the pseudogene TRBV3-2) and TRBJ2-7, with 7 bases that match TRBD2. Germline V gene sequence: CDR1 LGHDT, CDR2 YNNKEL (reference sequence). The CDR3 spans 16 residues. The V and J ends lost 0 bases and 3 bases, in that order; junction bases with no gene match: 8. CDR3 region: CASSQDLASGYYEQYF. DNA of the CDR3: TGTGCCAGCAGCCAAGATCTGGCTAGCGGATACTACGAGCAGTACTTC.

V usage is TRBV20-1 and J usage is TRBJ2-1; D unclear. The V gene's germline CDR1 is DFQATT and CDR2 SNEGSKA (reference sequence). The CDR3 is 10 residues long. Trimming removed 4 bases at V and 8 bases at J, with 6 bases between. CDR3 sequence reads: CSATRDEQFF. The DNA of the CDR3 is TGCAGTGCTACTAGGGATGAGCAGTTCTTC.

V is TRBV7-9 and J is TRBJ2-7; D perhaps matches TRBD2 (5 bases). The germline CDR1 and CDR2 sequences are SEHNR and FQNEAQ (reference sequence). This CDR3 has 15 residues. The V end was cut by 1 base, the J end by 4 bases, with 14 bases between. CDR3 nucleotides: TGTGCCAGCAGCTTAGAGGCGGTTCGGGGTTACGAGCAGTACTTC. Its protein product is CASSLEAVRGYEQYF.

CDR3 coding DNA: TGCAGTGCCTTTGGGGGGGAAGCTTTCTTT. Translated: CSAFGGEAFF. J is TRBJ1-1 and V is TRBV20-1, with D maybe TRBD1 (5 bases). CDR3 length: 10 amino acids. The V gene's germline CDR1 is DFQATT and CDR2 SNEGSKA (reference sequence). The V end was cut by 6 bases, the J end by 8 bases, with 10 bases between.

CDR3 region: CASSPRQGWITEAFF. The CDR3 nucleotides are TGTGCCAGCAGTCCGCGACAGGGGTGGATCACTGAAGCTTTCTTT. The chain links TRBV28 to TRBJ1-1; 8 nucleotides match TRBD1. The CDR3 is made up of 15 amino acids. Unmatched junction bases numbered 9, after V lost 5 bases and J lost 4 bases. Germline V gene data show CDR1 as MDHEN and CDR2 as SYDVKM.

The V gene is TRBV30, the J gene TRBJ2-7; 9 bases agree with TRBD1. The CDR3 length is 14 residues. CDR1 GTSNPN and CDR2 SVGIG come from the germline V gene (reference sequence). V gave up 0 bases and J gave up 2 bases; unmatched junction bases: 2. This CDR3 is CAWSVGQGPYEQYF. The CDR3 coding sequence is TGTGCCTGGAGTGTGGGACAGGGACCCTACGAGCAGTACTTC.

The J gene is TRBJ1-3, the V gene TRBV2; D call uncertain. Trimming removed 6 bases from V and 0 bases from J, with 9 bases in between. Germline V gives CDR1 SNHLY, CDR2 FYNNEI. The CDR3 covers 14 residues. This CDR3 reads CASRDRFSGNTIYF. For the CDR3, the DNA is TGTGCCAGCAGGGATCGGTTCTCTGGAAACACCATATATTTT.

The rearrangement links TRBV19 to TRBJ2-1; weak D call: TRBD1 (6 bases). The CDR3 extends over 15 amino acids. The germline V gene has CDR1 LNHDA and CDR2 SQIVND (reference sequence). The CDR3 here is CASRGGTTGGDEQFF. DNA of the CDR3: TGTGCATCAAGAGGGGGAACCACGGGCGGCGATGAGCAGTTCTTC.

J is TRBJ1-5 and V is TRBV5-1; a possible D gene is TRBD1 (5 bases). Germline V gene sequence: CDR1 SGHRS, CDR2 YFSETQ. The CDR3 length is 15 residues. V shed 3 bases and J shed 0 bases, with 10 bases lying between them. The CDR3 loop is CASSWGDSSNQPQHF. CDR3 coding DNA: TGCGCCAGCAGCTGGGGAGACAGTAGCAATCAGCCCCAGCATTTT.

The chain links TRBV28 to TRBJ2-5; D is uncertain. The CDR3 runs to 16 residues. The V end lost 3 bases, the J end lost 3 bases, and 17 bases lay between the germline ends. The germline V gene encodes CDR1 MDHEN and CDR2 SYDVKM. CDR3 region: CASSLLTRSAKETQYF. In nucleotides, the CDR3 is TGTGCCAGCAGTTTGTTGACCCGTTCCGCAAAAGAGACCCAGTACTTC.

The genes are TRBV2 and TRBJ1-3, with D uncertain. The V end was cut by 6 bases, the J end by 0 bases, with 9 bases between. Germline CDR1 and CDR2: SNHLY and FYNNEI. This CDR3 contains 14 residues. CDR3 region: CASSVTDSGNTIYF. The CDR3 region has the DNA TGTGCCAGCAGCGTCACAGACTCTGGAAACACCATATATTTT.

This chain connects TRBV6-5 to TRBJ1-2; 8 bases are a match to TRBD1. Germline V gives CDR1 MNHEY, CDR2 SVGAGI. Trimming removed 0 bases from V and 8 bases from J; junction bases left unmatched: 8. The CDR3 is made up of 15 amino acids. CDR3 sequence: CASSYSVQGARGYTF. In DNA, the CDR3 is TGTGCCAGCAGTTACTCGGTCCAGGGGGCTCGGGGCTACACCTTC.

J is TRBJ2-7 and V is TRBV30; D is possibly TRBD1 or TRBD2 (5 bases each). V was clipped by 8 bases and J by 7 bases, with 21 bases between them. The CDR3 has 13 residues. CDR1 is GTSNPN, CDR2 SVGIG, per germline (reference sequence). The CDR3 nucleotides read TGTGCCGGAAGTCCGGACATGCGAGGGGAGCAGTACTTC. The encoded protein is CAGSPDMRGEQYF.